These 9 T cell receptor beta chains were sequenced from one sample in a study of beta chain features in type 1 diabetes. Every isolated RNA sample was fully reverse transcribed, so sequencing captured expressed TCRB transcripts. Profiled with immunoSEQ multiplex PCR; TCRdb holds only in-frame clones, not every one. Among about 700,000 clones, 13% were seen once, and the ten largest hold less than 0.025%. Study-wide results and limits: The study found moderately but significantly shorter TCRB CDR3s in all four CD4+ subsets of Type 1 diabetes patients.

For these receptors, no antigen is known. Sequenced: naive CD4+ T cells from blood. The receptors here all came from a man aged 18 to 29 with type 1 diabetes.

This clone has more than one count but fewer than ten. The chain uses TRBV30 and TRBJ1-2, with D possibly matching TRBD1 (5 bases). Germline V gene sequence: CDR1 GTSNPN, CDR2 SVGIG (reference sequence). The V end lost 4 bases, the J end lost 6 bases, and 12 bases lay between the germline ends. This CDR3 contains 12 residues. Here the CDR3 reads CAWTRWGDGYTF. As DNA, the CDR3 is TGTGCCTGGACCCGGTGGGGGGATGGCTACACCTTC.

This chain links TRBV6-1 with TRBJ1-6, with a tentative D call TRBD1 (5 bases). The CDR3 is made up of 15 amino acids. Trimming removed 0 bases at V and 10 bases at J, with 13 bases between. Germline V gives CDR1 MNHNS, CDR2 SASEGT. The CDR3 here is CASSEAGVSGSPLHF. The CDR3 DNA is TGTGCCAGCAGTGAAGCGGGGGTTTCGGGATCACCCCTCCACTTT.

The rearrangement uses TRBV15 and TRBJ2-1, with D unclear. With 0 bases removed from V and 9 bases from J, the gap between germline ends came to 6 bases. In germline, CDR1 is LNHNV, CDR2 YYDKDF (reference sequence). This CDR3 comprises 12 residues. The CDR3 nucleotides are TGTGCCACCAGCAGAGATTGGGGTGAGCAGTTCTTC. Translation: CATSRDWGEQFF.

The rearrangement uses TRBV5-1 and TRBJ2-3; 10 nucleotides match TRBD2. V lost 3 bases and J lost 0; bases outside the gene matches: 4. Germline V gene lookup returns CDR1 SGHRS and CDR2 YFSETQ. The CDR3 covers 16 residues. The CDR3 loop reads CASSSLAGASTDTQYF. The CDR3 coding sequence is TGCGCCAGCAGCTCCCTAGCGGGGGCTAGCACAGATACGCAGTATTTT.

The chain recombines TRBV25-1 with TRBJ2-1, with TRBD2 matching over 7 bases. Per germline, CDR1 MGHDK and CDR2 SYGVNS. The CDR3 contains 14 residues. V trimming: 6 bases; J trimming: 8 bases; junction bases outside the gene matches: 10. CDR3 in DNA: TGTGCCAGCAGGGCCCTTGGGGAGGGATATGAGCAGTTCTTC. Translating it yields CASRALGEGYEQFF.

This clone was counted between two and nine times. The rearrangement uses TRBV5-1 and TRBJ2-7; TRBD1 aligns across 7 bases. Germline values: CDR1 SGHRS, CDR2 YFSETQ. V was clipped by 0 bases and J by 4 bases; unmatched bases: 4. The CDR3 is made up of 14 amino acids. The CDR3 DNA follows: TGCGCCAGCAGCTTGGATCAGGGGGTTTACGAGCAGTACTTC. Encoded protein: CASSLDQGVYEQYF.

This clone appeared a few times. At the DNA level, this CDR3 is encoded by other sequences in the same sample as well. The chain has TRBV30 and TRBJ1-2; 11 nucleotides agree with TRBD1. The germline CDR1 and CDR2 sequences are GTSNPN and SVGIG (reference sequence). This CDR3 is built from 13 residues. J was trimmed by 7 bases and V by 0 bases; bases with no gene match: 1. As DNA, the CDR3 is TGTGCCTGGAGTGTCGGGACAGGGGGTGGCTACACCTTC. Translation gives CAWSVGTGGGYTF.

The chain has TRBV7-9 and TRBJ2-2; a possible D gene is TRBD2 (5 bases). Trimming removed 5 bases from V and 4 bases from J, with 20 bases in between. CDR1 is SEHNR, CDR2 FQNEAQ, per germline (reference sequence). CDR3 length: 17 residues. In nucleotides, the CDR3 is TGTGCCAGCAGCCCACGGCCCGAGGAGCGGCCCACCGGGGAGCTGTTTTTT. Encoded protein: CASSPRPEERPTGELFF. Looking up the rest from reference TRBV7-9 and TRBJ2-2 gives the full variable domain: DTGVSQNPRHKITKRGQNVTFRCDPISEHNRLYWYRQTLGQGPEFLTYFQNEAQLEKSRLLSDRFSAERPKGSFSTLEIQRTEQGDSAMYLCASSPRPEERPTGELFFGEGSRLTVL.

In its sample, this clone was seen a few times. The chain carries TRBV6-5 and TRBJ2-5; no firm D call. CDR3 length equals 14 residues. Looked up from germline, CDR1 is MNHEY and CDR2 is SVGAGI. The ends were cut back, 2 bases at V and 0 bases at J, with 7 bases in the middle. CDR3 in DNA: TGTGCCAGCAGTTACGAGGCAGACCAAGAGACCCAGTACTTC. This translates into CASSYEADQETQYF.